The rows below give T cell receptor beta chains drawn from one sample of a study of T cells in Graves' hyperthyroidism and ophthalmopathy. MiXCR, applied by TCRdb to the multiplex PCR reads, yields one record per CDR3 protein. The data contain around 350,000 distinct CDR3 sequences, roughly 19% of them singletons. The sample taken for sequencing was blood. The receptors were gathered from a woman younger than 30 with Graves' hyperthyroidism. CDR3s include the opening cysteine and the closing phenylalanine or tryptophan. D genes are given only for firm matches. Rows may omit the clone size; those that give it use once, few, many or a size class.

V	length	J	size	D	CDR3	DNA
TRBV4-1	15	TRBJ2-7	few	TRBD1	CASSRRTGAFYEQYF	TGCGCCAGCAGCCGCAGGACAGGGGCTTTCTACGAGCAGTACTTC
TRBV15	16	TRBJ1-5	many	.	CATSSRRLQGNQPQHF	TGTGCCACCAGCAGTAGACGTCTACAGGGTAATCAGCCCCAGCATTTT
TRBV10-3	21	TRBJ1-1	many	TRBD1	CAIAAPWGTGGRGAMNTEAFF	TGTGCCATCGCGGCCCCATGGGGAACAGGGGGAAGGGGTGCGATGAACACTGAAGCTTTCTTT
TRBV11-2	16	TRBJ1-5	.	TRBD1	CASSARTGGGNQPQHF	TGTGCCAGCAGCGCAAGGACAGGGGGCGGCAATCAGCCCCAGCATTTT
TRBV6-1	11	TRBJ1-1	many	.	CASRSNTEAFF	TGTGCCAGCAGATCGAACACTGAAGCTTTCTTT
TRBV12-3/TRBV12-4	13	TRBJ1-1	many	.	CASSLGGSAEAFF	TGTGCCAGCAGTTTAGGGGGATCGGCTGAAGCTTTCTTT
TRBV12-3/TRBV12-4	14	TRBJ1-6	few	.	CASSYRLYNSPLHF	TGTGCCAGCAGTTACAGGCTTTATAATTCACCCCTCCACTTT
TRBV6-1	17	TRBJ2-5	.	TRBD2	CASSEGGIAGGRETQYF	TGTGCCAGCAGTGAAGGTGGGATAGCGGGGGGCCGAGAGACCCAGTACTTC
TRBV12-3/TRBV12-4	13	TRBJ2-2	.	TRBD1	CASSHRGPGELFF	TGTGCCAGCAGTCACAGGGGACCCGGGGAGCTGTTTTTT
TRBV12-5	12	TRBJ1-1	many	.	CASGLGRTEAFF	TGTGCTAGTGGTTTGGGCAGGACGGAAGCTTTCTTT
TRBV9	16	TRBJ2-7	many	TRBD1	CASSVAPDRGRHEQYF	TGTGCCAGCAGCGTAGCCCCGGACAGGGGGAGGCACGAGCAGTACTTC
TRBV5-1	15	TRBJ2-5	many	.	CASSLGAIPQETQYF	TGCGCCAGCAGCTTGGGTGCTATCCCCCAAGAGACCCAGTACTTC
TRBV27	15	TRBJ1-5	many	.	CASSFVGGRGQPQHF	TGTGCCAGCAGTTTCGTGGGAGGTAGGGGTCAGCCCCAGCATTTT
TRBV10-3	15	TRBJ2-7	.	.	CAISEGPTGGYEQYF	TGTGCCATCAGTGAGGGGCCGACAGGAGGCTACGAGCAGTACTTC
TRBV19	15	TRBJ1-5	.	TRBD1	CASSIGTGGNQPQHF	TGTGCCAGTAGTATTGGGACAGGGGGCAATCAGCCCCAGCATTTT
TRBV11-2	15	TRBJ2-5	.	.	CASSTSRVEGETQYF	TGTGCCAGCAGTACCTCCAGGGTGGAGGGGGAGACCCAGTACTTC
TRBV11-2	15	TRBJ2-3	many	.	CASSLVPWLADTQYF	TGTGCCAGCAGCTTAGTTCCTTGGCTAGCAGATACGCAGTATTTT
TRBV2	13	TRBJ1-5	many	.	CASSKAENQPQHF	TGTGCCAGCAGCAAGGCAGAGAATCAGCCCCAGCATTTT
TRBV30	15	TRBJ2-7	many	.	CAWSAPFPGPYEQYF	TGTGCCTGGAGTGCCCCATTTCCGGGGCCCTACGAGCAGTACTTC
TRBV7-2	15	TRBJ2-2	many	.	CASSLSLVNTGELFF	TGTGCCAGCAGCTTGAGCCTAGTGAACACCGGGGAGCTGTTTTTT
TRBV5-1	14	TRBJ1-1	many	.	CASRPNHGVSEAFF	TGCGCCAGCAGGCCCAACCATGGCGTTAGTGAAGCTTTCTTT
TRBV20-1	15	TRBJ2-7	many	.	CSARDATSSEYEQYF	TGCAGTGCTAGAGATGCGACCTCCTCAGAGTACGAGCAGTACTTC
TRBV11-1	13	TRBJ2-7	.	TRBD2	CASNLAGVYEQYF	TGTGCCAGCAACCTAGCGGGGGTATACGAGCAGTACTTC
TRBV20-1	15	TRBJ2-7	many	.	CSARAMRWTGDEQYF	TGCAGTGCTAGAGCAATGCGTTGGACCGGGGACGAGCAGTACTTC
TRBV20-1	14	TRBJ2-7	many	TRBD1	CSAWDRGRGNEQYF	TGCAGTGCTTGGGACAGGGGGCGCGGAAACGAGCAGTACTTC
TRBV24-1	13	TRBJ1-1	few	.	CATRRGMNTEAFF	TGTGCCACCAGAAGGGGGATGAACACTGAAGCTTTCTTT
TRBV3-1	13	TRBJ2-5	many	.	CASRHPYQETQYF	TGTGCCAGCAGACACCCGTACCAAGAGACCCAGTACTTC
TRBV6-2/TRBV6-3	14	TRBJ2-5	.	.	CASSYGAGRETQYF	TGTGCCAGCAGTTACGGGGCAGGGAGGGAGACCCAGTACTTC
TRBV5-1	16	TRBJ2-7	.	TRBD1	CASSTITGEKTYEQYF	TGCGCCAGCAGCACAATAACAGGGGAGAAAACCTACGAGCAGTACTTC
TRBV11-1	16	TRBJ1-1	.	TRBD1	CASSPGTGEVNTEAFF	TGTGCCAGCAGCCCCGGAACAGGGGAGGTTAACACTGAAGCTTTCTTT
TRBV27	18	TRBJ2-7	.	.	CASSLSGRYRTIPYEQYF	TGTGCCAGCAGTTTATCGGGGAGATATCGGACCATACCCTACGAGCAGTACTTC
TRBV5-1	14	TRBJ1-2	.	.	CASSETGWGYGYTF	TGCGCCAGCAGCGAGACAGGATGGGGCTATGGCTACACCTTC
TRBV2	16	TRBJ2-5	many	.	CASSPDGGVGGETQYF	TGTGCCAGCAGTCCTGACGGAGGGGTCGGGGGAGAGACCCAGTACTTC
TRBV12-3/TRBV12-4	14	TRBJ2-5	many	TRBD2	CASSRTSDEETQYF	TGTGCCAGCAGTCGGACTAGCGATGAAGAGACCCAGTACTTC
TRBV3-1	13	TRBJ1-2	few	.	CASSQNEGYGYTF	TGTGCCAGCAGCCAGAACGAAGGGTACGGCTACACCTTC
TRBV7-2	14	TRBJ1-2	many	.	CASSLVEGLGSYTF	TGTGCCAGCAGCTTAGTTGAAGGGTTGGGGAGCTACACCTTC
TRBV9	17	TRBJ1-1	many	TRBD1	CASSVTGGLGRNTEAFF	TGTGCCAGCAGCGTTACAGGGGGCTTAGGAAGGAACACTGAAGCTTTCTTT
TRBV20-1	14	TRBJ2-5	many	.	CSARGGSVRETQYF	TGCAGTGCTAGAGGTGGTAGCGTGAGAGAGACCCAGTACTTC
TRBV7-3	12	TRBJ2-2	many	.	CASSTRDGELFF	TGTGCCAGCAGCACCAGGGACGGGGAGCTGTTTTTT
TRBV7-3	14	TRBJ1-1	many	.	CASSLTYGATEAFF	TGTGCCAGCAGCTTAACGTACGGGGCGACTGAAGCTTTCTTT
TRBV5-5	16	TRBJ2-5	.	.	CASSLFGTRRGETQYF	TGTGCCAGCAGCTTGTTCGGGACCCGGAGAGGAGAGACCCAGTACTTC
TRBV12-5	17	TRBJ1-1	many	.	CASGLDPYGDLNTEAFF	TGTGCTAGTGGTTTGGACCCGTACGGGGACTTGAACACTGAAGCTTTCTTT
TRBV20-1	12	TRBJ2-5	many	.	CSASRRGETQYF	TGCAGTGCTAGCCGCCGGGGAGAGACCCAGTACTTC
TRBV18	17	TRBJ2-6	.	.	CASSPGLGRAGANVLTF	TGTGCCAGCTCACCAGGACTGGGCAGGGCTGGGGCCAACGTCCTGACTTTC
TRBV2	13	TRBJ1-1	many	TRBD1	CASDFQGDTEAFF	TGTGCCAGCGATTTTCAGGGGGACACTGAAGCTTTCTTT
TRBV5-1	13	TRBJ2-7	.	.	CASSRTPDYEQYF	TGCGCCAGCAGCCGGACACCAGACTACGAGCAGTACTTC
TRBV5-1	13	TRBJ1-1	many	.	CASSPAFEGRAFF	TGCGCCAGCAGCCCAGCCTTCGAAGGGAGGGCTTTCTTT
TRBV5-1	16	TRBJ2-5	many	TRBD1	CASTMYPGQTTETQYF	TGCGCCAGCACTATGTATCCGGGACAGACTACGGAGACCCAGTACTTC
TRBV7-3	16	TRBJ2-2	many	.	CASSLRVRENTGELFF	TGTGCCAGCAGCTTAAGAGTCAGGGAGAACACCGGGGAGCTGTTTTTT
TRBV30	12	TRBJ1-1	many	.	CAWTILNTEAFF	TGTGCCTGGACAATACTGAACACTGAAGCTTTCTTT
TRBV19	13	TRBJ1-5	few	TRBD1	CARHRGSNQPQHF	TGTGCCAGGCACAGGGGTAGCAATCAGCCCCAGCATTTT
TRBV6-1	16	TRBJ1-6	.	TRBD1	CASSQGTGLASSPLHF	TGTGCCAGCAGTCAAGGGACAGGGTTGGCTTCTTCACCCCTCCACTTT
TRBV15	18	TRBJ2-2	few	TRBD1	CATSRTRRGQVNTGELFF	TGTGCCACCAGCAGAACTCGGAGGGGACAGGTCAACACCGGGGAGCTGTTTTTT
TRBV11-2	16	TRBJ2-2	.	TRBD2	CASSLVFGGSPGELFF	TGTGCCAGCAGCTTAGTATTCGGGGGGAGTCCCGGGGAGCTGTTTTTT
TRBV7-3	13	TRBJ2-1	few	.	CASGGGGYNEQFF	TGTGCCAGCGGGGGCGGGGGATACAATGAGCAGTTCTTC
TRBV5-1	15	TRBJ2-7	.	.	CASRHGTEVSYEQYF	TGCGCCAGCCGTCACGGGACCGAAGTTTCCTACGAGCAGTACTTC
TRBV6-1	15	TRBJ2-7	many	.	CASSLTRKVSYEQYF	TGTGCCAGCAGCCTAACCAGAAAGGTCTCCTACGAGCAGTACTTC
TRBV6-1	15	TRBJ2-7	many	TRBD2	CASSDGTGGDYEQYF	TGTGCCAGCAGCGACGGAACGGGGGGGGACTACGAGCAGTACTTC
TRBV4-1	16	TRBJ2-5	.	TRBD2	CASSQDPGGGAETQYF	TGCGCCAGCAGCCAAGATCCGGGCGGGGGGGCGGAGACCCAGTACTTC